This record concerns one TCR beta chain sequence. Antigen specificity is unknown. The source of the sample is a study of T cell repertoires in ileal Crohn's disease. The length of the CDR3 is 15 residues. CDR1 is SGHRS and CDR2 is YFSETQ in the germline V gene. Trimming stripped 0 bases from V and 3 bases from J, with 13 bases between. The protocol was immunoSEQ multiplex PCR, while the TCRdb copy is restricted to in-frame clones and leaves out a portion. The sample has approximately 5,000 clones, nearly 97% seen once; the top ten hold 0.31%. Whole-study findings and limits: All patients with clonality above 26.8% had endoscopic recurrence. Compared with non-smokers, active smokers at surgery showed more clonal expansions.

V is TRBV5-1 and J is TRBJ2-7, with D unresolved. Material: ileal tissue. The receptor's source is an adult with Crohn's disease. CDR3 nucleotide sequence: TGCGCCAGCAGCTTGGCCGGAGTTTTGGGCTACGAGCAGTACTTC. It codes for CASSLAGVLGYEQYF.